The clone carrying this T cell receptor beta chain was seen only a few times. The data stem from a study of early T cells in non-severe SARS-CoV-2 infection. V was shortened by 3 bases and J by 0 bases, with 9 bases between the two germline ends. Per germline, CDR1 KGHSH and CDR2 LQKENI. The CDR3 runs 15 residues. The TCR library protocol attached unique molecular identifiers to the individual cDNA molecules. TCRdb ran MiXCR on the 5' RACE reads and lists one entry per CDR3 protein. Of roughly 70,000 distinct CDR3 sequences in the sample, just over 20% are singletons; the top ten hold about 15%. This TCR came from an adult who was a healthcare worker with PCR-confirmed SARS-CoV-2 infection or an uninfected control (not recorded which). The sequences come from whole blood, collected at baseline. V usage is TRBV18 and J usage is TRBJ1-5; D not resolved. The CDR3 region has the DNA TGTGCCAGCTCACCGCGAACTAATAGCAATCAGCCCCAGCATTTT. Protein sequence: CASSPRTNSNQPQHF.